This T cell receptor beta chain was sequenced in a study of HIV-infected patients and healthy controls. The V end was cut by 7 bases, the J end by 4 bases, with 10 bases between. The CDR3 extends over 12 amino acids. The V gene's germline CDR1 is MNHNS and CDR2 SASEGT. Roughly three months, about 14 weeks, into antiretroviral therapy, follow-up blood was collected. Whole blood was used without fractionation, so all unsorted peripheral T cells were included. This clonotype was detected ten times or more. cDNA was made from 500 ng RNA using alpha and beta constant primers. Alpha and beta chain libraries were made separately by chain-specific third strand synthesis with multiplexing indices. Each molecule carried a 12-nucleotide identifier made of two joined random hexamers added before amplification. Each CDR3 protein gets one entry after TCRdb re-called the 5' RACE reads with MiXCR. Of 7,000 to 9,000 distinct CDR3 sequences detected, approximately 8.3% appear once; the ten largest clones hold 22%.

The TCR was taken from an adult with HIV infection. Sequencing used blood, obtained during antiretroviral therapy. V and J are TRBV6-1 and TRBJ1-1; D uncertain. The CDR3 here is CASKAWGTEAFF. DNA of the CDR3: TGTGCCAGCAAGGCTTGGGGCACTGAAGCTTTCTTT.